This TCR beta chain stems from a study of T cell repertoires in cytomegalovirus infection. Study-wide context: Evidence of both CMV infection and a matching HLA type came from public TCR beta signatures. Regarding the study as a whole: The cumulative frequency of public TCR beta families identified carriers of CMV plus the relevant HLA. Predominance within the ex vivo response was attributable to HLA-C-restricted CMV-specific TCR beta clonotypes.

Per the germline V gene, CDR1 is LNHDA and CDR2 is SQIVND (reference sequence). Trimming left V 3 bases short and J 6 bases short, with 11 bases between. The CDR3 spans 13 residues. A note on this clonotype: What it binds is unknown.

TCRdb redid the calling of the reads with MiXCR, one entry per CDR3 protein. The data show approximately 250,000 distinct CDR3 sequences, 10% to 15% seen once. The sequenced sample was PBMCs. The V and J genes are TRBV19 and TRBJ1-2, with D perhaps matching TRBD1 (5 bases). This TCR came from a human donor in good health (CMV status not recorded). Some clones in this sample may be carry-over from other donors' samples. The CDR3 loop is CASSIGRDNGYTF. The CDR3 DNA reads as TGTGCCAGTAGTATCGGCAGGGATAATGGCTACACCTTC. The variable domain in full, with the rest retrieved from reference TRBV19 and TRBJ1-2, is DGGITQSPKYLFRKEGQNVTLSCEQNLNHDAMYWYRQDPGQGLRLIYYSQIVNDFQKGDIAEGYSVSREKKESFPLTVTSAQKNPTAFYLCASSIGRDNGYTFGSGTRLTVV.